This is a list of T cell receptor beta chains from one sample in a study of vaccination and CD4 T cells after COVID-19. In TCRdb, the PCR reads were re-called with MiXCR into one record per CDR3 protein. The data show 15,000 to 20,000 distinct CDR3 sequences, approximately 60% seen once. These receptors have no known antigen. Sample: CD4+ T cells from blood, cultured in vitro. These TCRs come from a human donor who had recovered from COVID-19. CDR3s include the opening cysteine and the closing phenylalanine or tryptophan. The D gene is left open where the match is weak. Where a row states a size, it is once, few, many or the class of an expanded clone; other rows omit it.

clone_size	v_call	d_call	j_call	cdr3_aa	cdr3_nt
.	TRBV4-3	TRBD2	TRBJ2-1	CASSPLSAGENNEQFF	TGCGCCAGCAGCCCCCTATCTGCGGGAGAGAACAATGAGCAGTTCTTC
.	TRBV7-3	.	TRBJ2-2	CASSFTSTGELFF	TGTGCCAGCAGCTTCACTAGCACCGGGGAGCTGTTTTTT
.	TRBV12-3/TRBV12-4	TRBD1	TRBJ1-2	CASRTTGTGYGYTF	TGTGCCAGCCGAACTACCGGGACAGGTTATGGCTACACCTTC
.	TRBV6-1	TRBD1	TRBJ2-5	CASSPPGGIETQYF	TGTGCCAGCAGTCCTCCAGGGGGCATAGAGACCCAGTACTTC
.	TRBV20-1	TRBD1	TRBJ2-7	CSARETSGQAFASGYEQYF	TGCAGTGCTAGAGAAACTTCGGGACAGGCCTTTGCCTCAGGCTACGAGCAGTACTTC
.	TRBV15	.	TRBJ2-7	CATSREPPFYEQYF	TGTGCCACCAGCAGAGAACCCCCTTTCTACGAGCAGTACTTC
.	TRBV27	.	TRBJ1-1	CASSLQQSNTEAFF	TGTGCCAGCAGTTTACAACAATCAAACACTGAAGCTTTCTTT
.	TRBV19	TRBD2	TRBJ2-5	CASSIRLAGEETQYF	TGTGCCAGTAGTATCCGACTAGCGGGAGAAGAGACCCAGTACTTC
.	TRBV20-1	.	TRBJ1-4	CSARGGQGSEKLFF	TGCAGTGCTAGAGGTGGCCAGGGGAGTGAAAAACTGTTTTTT
.	TRBV27	TRBD2	TRBJ2-1	CASSGLAGNENEQFF	TGTGCCAGCAGCGGACTAGCGGGAAACGAGAATGAGCAGTTCTTC
.	TRBV7-9	.	TRBJ1-6	CASSLRGTQNSPLHF	TGTGCCAGCAGCTTACGGGGGACTCAGAATTCACCCCTCCACTTT
.	TRBV12-3/TRBV12-4	.	TRBJ1-2	CASSLRSANYGYTF	TGTGCCAGCAGTTTGAGGTCAGCAAACTATGGCTACACCTTC
.	TRBV20-1	.	TRBJ1-1	CSARDRRQLTFEAFF	TGCAGTGCTAGAGATCGTCGACAGCTAACTTTTGAAGCTTTCTTT
.	TRBV19	.	TRBJ2-5	CASGRDQETQYF	TGTGCCAGCGGCCGGGATCAAGAGACCCAGTACTTC
few	TRBV12-3/TRBV12-4	TRBD1	TRBJ1-5	CASSPGTGGYQHF	TGTGCCAGCAGCCCCGGGACAGGGGGATACCAGCATTTT
few	TRBV27	.	TRBJ1-6	CASSFRVGVNSPLHF	TGTGCCAGCAGTTTTAGGGTGGGGGTTAATTCACCCCTCCACTTT
.	TRBV10-1	TRBD2	TRBJ2-5	CASSATSGNQETQYF	TGCGCCAGCAGTGCTACTAGCGGGAACCAAGAGACCCAGTACTTC
.	TRBV6-5	TRBD1	TRBJ1-6	CASSYEGTGISSPLHF	TGTGCCAGCAGTTACGAAGGGACAGGGATAAGTTCACCCCTCCACTTT
.	TRBV6-4	.	TRBJ1-5	CASQNGQNLNQPQHF	TGTGCCAGCCAGAACGGGCAAAATCTCAATCAGCCCCAGCATTTT
.	TRBV27	.	TRBJ2-7	CASGKGPAYEQYF	TGTGCCAGCGGTAAAGGACCAGCCTACGAGCAGTACTTC
few	TRBV5-4	TRBD1	TRBJ1-1	CASSPKKTGVGTEAFF	TGTGCCAGCAGCCCCAAAAAGACAGGGGTAGGCACTGAAGCTTTCTTT
.	TRBV20-1	.	TRBJ2-3	CSARPTDYDTQYF	TGCAGTGCTAGACCAACTGACTACGATACGCAGTATTTT
.	TRBV20-1	TRBD2	TRBJ2-1	CSARSTSGTSPSYNEQFF	TGCAGTGCTAGATCGACTAGCGGGACGTCGCCGTCCTACAATGAGCAGTTCTTC
.	TRBV28	.	TRBJ2-2	CASSFRVFF	TGTGCCAGCAGTTTTAGGGTGTTTTTT
.	TRBV10-3	TRBD1	TRBJ1-3	CAVCPGTGQGNTIYF	TGTGCCGTCTGTCCCGGGACAGGGCAAGGAAACACCATATATTTT
.	TRBV19	TRBD1	TRBJ1-6	CASSDRASPLHF	TGTGCCAGTAGCGACAGGGCCTCACCCCTCCACTTT
.	TRBV19	.	TRBJ2-7	CASSPGQTVREQYF	TGTGCCAGTAGCCCCGGACAGACCGTACGGGAGCAGTACTTC
.	TRBV11-2	.	TRBJ2-3	CASLVWETDTQYF	TGTGCCAGCCTAGTCTGGGAGACAGATACGCAGTATTTT
few	TRBV20-1	TRBD1	TRBJ1-2	CSAEQGVGGYTF	TGCAGTGCAGAACAGGGGGTGGGCGGCTACACCTTC
.	TRBV2	.	TRBJ2-1	CASSDAGNYNEQFF	TGTGCCAGCAGTGATGCAGGGAACTACAATGAGCAGTTCTTC
.	TRBV6-1	.	TRBJ1-5	CASSERPKGNQPQHF	TGTGCCAGCAGTGAGAGACCCAAGGGCAATCAGCCCCAGCATTTT
few	TRBV7-2	.	TRBJ2-5	CASSLDRETQYF	TGTGCCAGCAGCTTAGATAGGGAGACCCAGTACTTC
.	TRBV15	.	TRBJ2-7	CATSKDLGPYEQYF	TGTGCCACCAGCAAGGACCTGGGGCCCTACGAGCAGTACTTC
.	TRBV19	.	TRBJ1-1	CASSMGLGNTEAFF	TGTGCCAGTAGTATGGGACTTGGGAACACTGAAGCTTTCTTT
few	TRBV20-1	.	TRBJ2-2	CSASRGLGGSGELFF	TGCAGTGCTAGTCGGGGTTTAGGAGGATCCGGGGAGCTGTTTTTT
.	TRBV5-1	.	TRBJ2-3	CASRRDLQGGTDTQYF	TGCGCCAGCAGAAGGGACCTGCAGGGTGGGACAGATACGCAGTATTTT
few	TRBV12-3/TRBV12-4	.	TRBJ1-6	CASSDAGHSLSPLHF	TGTGCCAGCAGTGACGCCGGACATAGTCTATCACCCCTCCACTTT
.	TRBV20-1	.	TRBJ2-3	CSARRRAPGALFTSTDTQYF	TGCAGTGCTAGAAGACGTGCACCGGGAGCTCTCTTCACTAGCACAGATACGCAGTATTTT
.	TRBV18	.	TRBJ2-5	CASSARAGQETQYF	TGTGCCAGCTCAGCCCGGGCAGGCCAAGAGACCCAGTACTTC
once	TRBV20-1	.	TRBJ2-1	CSARQPPFGGAVDEQFF	TGCAGTGCTAGACAGCCCCCTTTTGGGGGAGCTGTAGATGAGCAGTTCTTC
.	TRBV19	.	TRBJ2-3	CASRSGTTFWTDTQYF	TGTGCCAGTAGGTCCGGGACGACTTTTTGGACAGATACGCAGTATTTT
.	TRBV5-1	TRBD2	TRBJ2-5	CASSLGGSRETQYF	TGCGCCAGCAGCTTGGGCGGGAGTCGAGAGACCCAGTACTTC
.	TRBV18	.	TRBJ1-5	CASSTTEGSGQPQHF	TGTGCCAGCTCAACGACAGAGGGATCGGGTCAGCCCCAGCATTTT
.	TRBV29-1	.	TRBJ2-5	CSVTGIQETQYF	TGCAGCGTTACCGGGATTCAAGAGACCCAGTACTTC
.	TRBV23-1	.	TRBJ1-5	CASSPNPGDYSNQPQHF	TGCGCCAGCAGCCCAAATCCCGGGGATTATAGCAATCAGCCCCAGCATTTT
few	TRBV11-2	.	TRBJ1-1	CASSLWQGNTEAFF	TGTGCCAGCAGCTTATGGCAGGGGAACACTGAAGCTTTCTTT
.	TRBV7-2	TRBD1	TRBJ1-5	CASSWDSSGNQPQHF	TGTGCCAGCAGCTGGGACAGCAGCGGCAATCAGCCCCAGCATTTT
few	TRBV7-8	.	TRBJ1-1	CASSLVPTEAFF	TGTGCCAGCAGCTTAGTTCCCACTGAAGCTTTCTTT
.	TRBV15	TRBD2	TRBJ2-5	CATSDRAGGETQYF	TGTGCCACCAGCGACAGGGCGGGAGGGGAGACCCAGTACTTC
.	TRBV24-1	TRBD1	TRBJ2-2	CATRGTGGTGELFF	TGTGCCACCAGGGGAACAGGGGGCACCGGGGAGCTGTTTTTT
once	TRBV25-1	.	TRBJ2-5	CASSEYGRGQETQYF	TGTGCCAGCAGTGAATACGGCAGGGGACAAGAGACCCAGTACTTC